These 24 T cell receptor beta chains were all obtained from the same sample, sequenced in a study of CD8+ T cells in alopecia areata. cDNA reverse transcribed from extracted RNA served as the sequencing template. Only in-frame clones appear in the TCRdb table, and some are missing; sequencing was by immunoSEQ multiplex PCR. The sample has 120,000 or so clones, roughly 50% seen once. The sequenced sample consisted of NKG2D-low CD8+ T cells sorted from blood. The receptor set was obtained from a human donor with alopecia areata.

This clone turned up a few times. The rearrangement links TRBV28 to TRBJ2-7; 10 nucleotides match TRBD2. V lost 1 base, J lost 5 bases, and 5 bases stayed unmatched. The CDR3 is 15 residues long. The germline CDR1 and CDR2 sequences are MDHEN and SYDVKM. CDR3 sequence (DNA): TGTGCCAGCAGTTTATATAGCGGGGGGCCCAACGAGCAGTACTTC. Protein: CASSLYSGGPNEQYF.

V usage is TRBV29-1 and J usage is TRBJ1-1; D gene uncertain. Trimming cost V 6 bases and J 6 bases, with 14 bases left between them. The germline CDR1 and CDR2 sequences are SQVTM and ANQGSEA. CDR3 length: 12 amino acids. CDR3 nucleotide sequence: TGCAGCGTACCTGGCACGGAGGCTGAAGCTTTCTTT. This translates into CSVPGTEAEAFF.

V gene TRBV29-1 combines with J gene TRBJ2-5; TRBD1 agrees at 7 bases. The DNA end is a closer match to TRBJ2-7, so the J assignment may be wrong. Looked up from germline, CDR1 is SQVTM and CDR2 is ANQGSEA. The CDR3 is made up of 16 amino acids. The CDR3 spells CSVVVTGAVHTYEQYF. The CDR3 region has the DNA TGCAGCGTTGTGGTCACAGGGGCCGTGCATACCTACGAGCAGTACTTC.

This chain links TRBV15 with TRBJ1-1; D is undetermined. This CDR3 region has 14 residues. The V end was cut by 5 bases, the J end by 1 base, with 11 bases between. In germline, CDR1 is LNHNV, CDR2 YYDKDF (reference sequence). CDR3 residues: CATSGSPGNTEAFF. CDR3 nucleotide sequence: TGTGCCACCAGCGGATCTCCAGGGAACACTGAAGCTTTCTTT.

This clone was found a few times. This chain uses TRBV20-1 with TRBJ1-1; 7 bases map to TRBD1. V trimming: 8 bases; J trimming: 7 bases; junction bases outside the gene matches: 7. There are 11 residues in the CDR3. Germline V gene lookup returns CDR1 DFQATT and CDR2 SNEGSKA (reference sequence). The CDR3: CSPPWDSEAFF. Here the CDR3 DNA reads TGCAGTCCTCCCTGGGACAGTGAAGCTTTCTTT.

In its sample, this clone was seen a few times. The rearrangement links TRBV5-4 to TRBJ2-2; D unclear. The germline CDR1 and CDR2 sequences are SGHNT and YYREEE (reference sequence). Trimming took 0 bases from V and 3 from J, leaving 3 bases between them. This CDR3 has 13 amino acids. The CDR3 region is CASSLGHTGELFF. CDR3 sequence (DNA): TGTGCCAGCAGCTTGGGACACACCGGGGAGCTGTTTTTT.

The CDR3 region is CAWMGGVGPSYEQYF. The CDR3 bases are TGTGCCTGGATGGGGGGAGTGGGGCCATCCTACGAGCAGTACTTC. The chain carries TRBV30 and TRBJ2-7; a weak D match, TRBD2 (6 bases). Per germline, CDR1 GTSNPN and CDR2 SVGIG (reference sequence). Deletions cut 4 bases from V and 1 base from J, with 17 bases between. CDR3 length equals 15 residues.

V is TRBV27 and J is TRBJ2-1; 8 bases are shared with TRBD2. The CDR3 contains 14 residues. The trim removed 8 bases at V and 4 bases at J, leaving 7 bases unmatched. Germline CDR1 and CDR2: MNHEY and SMNVEV (reference sequence). CDR3 loop: CASCAGGCYNEQFF. The CDR3 DNA sequence: TGTGCCAGCTGCGCGGGAGGATGTTACAATGAGCAGTTCTTC.

This clone was counted a few times. This chain joins TRBV29-1 and TRBJ2-1; TRBD2 aligns across 9 bases. After removal of 0 bases from V and 8 bases from J, the junction contained 11 bases not matched to a gene. Germline CDR1 is SQVTM and CDR2 is ANQGSEA. This CDR3 comprises 16 residues. As DNA, the CDR3 is TGCAGCGTTGAAGATGGAGCGGGACTAGCAAGCGATGAGCAGTTCTTC. Residues: CSVEDGAGLASDEQFF.

V is TRBV27 and J is TRBJ2-1; D gene unclear. V was cut by 5 bases and J by 3 bases, with 5 bases left in between. Germline values: CDR1 MNHEY, CDR2 SMNVEV (reference sequence). The CDR3 spans 12 residues. The CDR3 nucleotides are TGTGCCAGCAGTCCCAGCTACAATGAGCAGTTCTTC. It is translated as CASSPSYNEQFF.

The chain employs TRBV5-4 and TRBJ2-3; D unclear. The CDR3 has 14 amino acids. Germline loops: CDR1 SGHNT, CDR2 YYREEE (reference sequence). The V and J ends lost 4 bases and 4 bases respectively, with 13 bases between them. The CDR3 sequence is CASSPGDLPDTQYF. In DNA, the CDR3 is TGTGCCAGCAGCCCCGGCGACTTACCAGATACGCAGTATTTT.

CDR3 protein: CSVESGALNTGELFF. CDR3 nucleotides: TGCAGCGTTGAGAGCGGGGCCTTGAACACCGGGGAGCTGTTTTTT. The rearrangement uses TRBV29-1 and TRBJ2-2; TRBD2 aligns across 7 bases. Germline assignment: CDR1 SQVTM and CDR2 ANQGSEA. CDR3 size: 15 residues. J lost 1 base, V lost 3 bases, and 5 bases had no gene match.

V is TRBV7-9 and J is TRBJ2-1; D uncertain. This CDR3 has 12 amino acids. CDR1 is SEHNR and CDR2 is FQNEAQ in the germline V gene (reference sequence). V was clipped by 6 bases and J by 7 bases, with 10 bases between them. As DNA, the CDR3 is TGTGCCAGCAGATCGACTCGGAATGAGCAGTTCTTC. Its translation: CASRSTRNEQFF.

The rearrangement links TRBV28 to TRBJ1-6; no definite D call. This CDR3 has 13 amino acids. The ends were cut back, 5 bases at V and 10 bases at J, with 12 bases in the middle. Looked up from germline, CDR1 is MDHEN and CDR2 is SYDVKM. This CDR3 is CASSPSGSSPLHF. The DNA of the CDR3 is TGTGCCAGCAGTCCCTCCGGGTCCTCACCCCTCCACTTT.

The V gene is TRBV6-5, the J gene TRBJ2-7; no clear D. Trimming removed 2 bases at V and 2 bases at J, with 10 bases between. CDR1 and CDR2 from the germline V gene are MNHEY and SVGAGI. CDR3 size: 14 residues. This CDR3 is CASSYEGPPYEQYF. The CDR3 nucleotides are TGTGCCAGCAGTTACGAAGGCCCCCCCTACGAGCAGTACTTC.

This clone was counted a few times. The chain combines TRBV29-1 with TRBJ1-5; maybe TRBD1 (5 bases). Trimming stripped 7 bases from V and 6 bases from J, with 19 bases between. CDR3 length equals 14 residues. Per germline, CDR1 SQVTM and CDR2 ANQGSEA. In DNA form, the CDR3 reads TGCAGCGCCCGCCAGGGAGATGGCGGTCAGCCCCAGCATTTT. Translated: CSARQGDGGQPQHF.

This clone was found a few times. The chain has TRBV29-1 and TRBJ1-4; no clear D. Trimming stripped 7 bases from V and 7 bases from J, with 16 bases between. The CDR3 spans 13 residues. Germline CDR1 reads SQVTM; CDR2 reads ANQGSEA. The CDR3 nucleotides read TGCAGCGCAAACGGAGGAGTGGGTGAAAAACTGTTTTTT. As protein: CSANGGVGEKLFF.

This clone was counted between two and nine times. The V call is TRBV29-1, the J call TRBJ1-2, with 11 bases identical to TRBD1. Germline V gene lookup returns CDR1 SQVTM and CDR2 ANQGSEA. The CDR3 covers 12 residues. With 7 bases clipped from V and 8 bases from J, the junction kept 6 bases outside the gene matches. CDR3 DNA sequence: TGCAGCGGGGACAGGGGGGGACGCGGCTACACCTTC. Translation: CSGDRGGRGYTF.

The V gene is TRBV28, the J gene TRBJ1-5, with D perhaps matching TRBD1 (5 bases). The germline V and J ends were trimmed by 8 bases and 7 bases, with 12 bases remaining between them. Germline values: CDR1 MDHEN, CDR2 SYDVKM. The CDR3 runs to 12 residues. The CDR3 reads CASAGGDQPQHF. The DNA of the CDR3 is TGTGCCAGCGCCGGGGGGGACCAGCCCCAGCATTTT.

This clone was picked up a small number of times. The genes are TRBV28 and TRBJ2-1; D unclear. V lost 7 bases and J lost 9, with 28 bases in between. This CDR3 has 17 residues. Per the germline V gene, CDR1 is MDHEN and CDR2 is SYDVKM. The CDR3 nucleotides are TGTGCCAGCAATTCCCCTATTGAGAGCCCGCGTCTTAGTGAGCAGTTCTTC. Protein: CASNSPIESPRLSEQFF.

This CDR3 reads CASSNGLGGETQYF. DNA for the CDR3: TGTGCCAGCAGTAATGGCTTGGGGGGAGAGACCCAGTACTTC. The chain employs TRBV27 and TRBJ2-5; a weak D match, TRBD2 (6 bases). Trimming took 5 bases from V and 4 from J, leaving 14 bases between them. Germline values: CDR1 MNHEY, CDR2 SMNVEV (reference sequence). The CDR3 runs to 14 residues.

This chain joins TRBV6-5 and TRBJ2-7; the D is unclear. CDR1 is MNHEY and CDR2 is SVGAGI in the germline V gene. The CDR3 is 13 amino acids. V shed 2 bases and J shed 1 base, with 6 bases lying between them. The CDR3 nucleotides read TGTGCCAGCAGTTACAGGGATTCCTACGAGCAGTACTTC. Protein product: CASSYRDSYEQYF.

This chain uses TRBV30 with TRBJ1-2, with 8 positions matching TRBD1. Germline values: CDR1 GTSNPN, CDR2 SVGIG (reference sequence). This CDR3 contains 12 residues. V was clipped by 4 bases and J by 7 bases; unmatched bases: 5. The CDR3 loop is CAWIPGGGGYTF. CDR3 nucleotide sequence: TGTGCCTGGATCCCAGGGGGCGGTGGCTACACCTTC.

The V gene is TRBV6-5, the J gene TRBJ2-1; possible D gene TRBD1, 5 bases. Trimming removed 8 bases from V and 5 bases from J, with 10 bases in between. The length of the CDR3 is 12 residues. Germline V CDR1 and CDR2: MNHEY, SVGAGI. The CDR3 DNA reads TGTGCCAGCGGATGGGGCGACAATGAGCAGTTCTTC. Protein sequence: CASGWGDNEQFF.